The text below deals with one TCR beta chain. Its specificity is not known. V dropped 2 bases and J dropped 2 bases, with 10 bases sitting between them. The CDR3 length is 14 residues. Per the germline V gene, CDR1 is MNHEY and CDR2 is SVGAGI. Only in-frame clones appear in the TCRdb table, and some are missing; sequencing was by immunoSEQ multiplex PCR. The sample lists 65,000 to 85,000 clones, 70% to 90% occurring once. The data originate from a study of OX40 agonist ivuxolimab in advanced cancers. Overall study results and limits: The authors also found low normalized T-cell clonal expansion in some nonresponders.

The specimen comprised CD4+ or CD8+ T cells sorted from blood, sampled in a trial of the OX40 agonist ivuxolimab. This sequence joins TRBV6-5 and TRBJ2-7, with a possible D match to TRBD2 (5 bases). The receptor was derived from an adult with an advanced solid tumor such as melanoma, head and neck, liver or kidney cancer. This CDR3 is CASSYGREPYEQYF. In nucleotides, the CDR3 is TGTGCCAGCAGTTACGGAAGGGAGCCCTACGAGCAGTACTTC.